This T cell receptor beta chain was sequenced during a study of blood T cell repertoires in COVID-19. This clone was picked up a small number of times. Losses at the gene ends were 7 bases for V and 5 bases for J; bases not matched to a gene: 4. The CDR3 loop spans 12 amino acids. Per germline, CDR1 LNHDA and CDR2 SQIVND (reference sequence). Assay: immunoSEQ multiplex PCR; the TCRdb copy retains only in-frame clones and omits some. The top ten hold roughly 12% of the sample, which has about 240,000 clones, 86% seen once. The origin of this receptor is an elderly man with acute or convalescent COVID-19. V usage is TRBV19 and J usage is TRBJ1-2; TRBD1 agrees at 7 bases. Sequences were obtained from peripheral blood. The CDR3 region has the DNA TGTGCCAGTATGGACAGGTCGTATGGCTACACCTTC. This encodes CASMDRSYGYTF.